The clone carrying this T cell receptor (beta chain) has a single count. Using immunoSEQ multiplex PCR, the repertoire was profiled, and TCRdb retains in-frame clones only, with some absent. In the table there are about 60,000 clones, under 95% of which are singletons. The CDR3 has 14 amino acids. Germline loops: CDR1 MGHDK, CDR2 SYGVNS. Trimming cost V 3 bases and J 8 bases; bases outside gene matches: 7. This sample was taken from a study of T cell changes during pregnancy in multiple sclerosis. V gene TRBV25-1 combines with J gene TRBJ2-1; 7 nucleotides line up with TRBD2. The TCR originated in a female donor with multiple sclerosis, enrolled in a pregnancy study. The source material was CD8+ T cells from peripheral blood mononuclear cells, sampled in the second trimester of pregnancy. The CDR3 DNA reads TGTGCCAGCAGTGAGTGGGGGGGTTGGGATGAGCAGTTCTTC. Residues: CASSEWGGWDEQFF.